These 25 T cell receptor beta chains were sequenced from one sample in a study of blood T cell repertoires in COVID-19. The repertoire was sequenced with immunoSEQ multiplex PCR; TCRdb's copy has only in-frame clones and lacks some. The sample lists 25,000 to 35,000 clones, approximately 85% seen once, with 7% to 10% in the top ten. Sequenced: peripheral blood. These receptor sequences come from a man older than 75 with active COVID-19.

CDR3 DNA: TGTGCCTGGAACCCAGGACAGGGGGGAGCTTTCTTT. Its protein product is CAWNPGQGGAFF. J is TRBJ1-1 and V is TRBV30; 10 nucleotides align to TRBD1. This CDR3 has 12 residues. Germline values: CDR1 GTSNPN, CDR2 SVGIG (reference sequence). Germline trimming cut 4 bases from V and 10 bases from J; bases unmatched to any gene: 6.

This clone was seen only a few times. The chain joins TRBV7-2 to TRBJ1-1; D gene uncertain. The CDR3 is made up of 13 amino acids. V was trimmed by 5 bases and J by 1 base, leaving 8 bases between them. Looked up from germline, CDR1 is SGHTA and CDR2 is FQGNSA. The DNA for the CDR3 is TGTGCCAGCAGCGAAACATGGAACACTGAAGCTTTCTTT. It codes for CASSETWNTEAFF. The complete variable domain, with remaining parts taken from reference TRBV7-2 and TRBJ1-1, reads GAGVSQSPSNKVTEKGKDVELRCDPISGHTALYWYRQSLGQGLEFLIYFQGNSAPDKSGLPSDRFSAERTGGSVSTLTIQRTQQEDSAVYLCASSETWNTEAFFGQGTRLTVV.

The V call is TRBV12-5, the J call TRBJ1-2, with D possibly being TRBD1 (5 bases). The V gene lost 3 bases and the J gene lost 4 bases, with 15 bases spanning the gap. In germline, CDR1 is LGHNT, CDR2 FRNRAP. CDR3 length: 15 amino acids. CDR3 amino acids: CASGFSRVGGYGYTF. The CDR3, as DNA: TGTGCTAGTGGTTTTAGCAGGGTGGGCGGCTATGGCTACACCTTC.

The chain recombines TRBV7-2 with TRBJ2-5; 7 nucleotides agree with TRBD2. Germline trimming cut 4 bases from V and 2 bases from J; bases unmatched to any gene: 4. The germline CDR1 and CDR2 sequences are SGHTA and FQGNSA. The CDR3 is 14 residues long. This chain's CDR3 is CASSSSGSQETQYF. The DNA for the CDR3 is TGTGCCAGCAGCTCTAGCGGATCACAAGAGACCCAGTACTTC.

DNA of the CDR3: TGCGCCAGCAGAGTGGCGGGGAATAATTCACCCCTCCACTTT. Residues: CASRVAGNNSPLHF. This chain links TRBV10-1 with TRBJ1-6; D is unclear. V was clipped by 6 bases and J by 5 bases, with 11 bases between them. This CDR3 contains 14 residues. Germline CDR1 WNHNN, CDR2 SYGVQD (reference sequence).

CDR3 sequence (DNA): TGTGCCAGCGCAAGCGGGGGGCTAGGGAAGGATACGCAGTATTTT. This codes for CASASGGLGKDTQYF. The chain couples TRBV7-2 to TRBJ2-3; TRBD2 aligns across 9 bases. With 8 bases clipped from V and 6 bases from J, the junction kept 12 bases outside the gene matches. CDR1 is SGHTA, CDR2 FQGNSA, per germline. The CDR3 runs to 15 residues.

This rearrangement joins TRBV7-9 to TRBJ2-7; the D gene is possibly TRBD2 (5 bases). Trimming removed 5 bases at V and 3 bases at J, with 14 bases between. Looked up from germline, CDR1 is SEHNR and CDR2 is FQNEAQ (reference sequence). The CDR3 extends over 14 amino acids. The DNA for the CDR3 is TGTGCCAGCAGCCTCACCTACGGGGTCTACGAGCAGTACTTC. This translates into CASSLTYGVYEQYF. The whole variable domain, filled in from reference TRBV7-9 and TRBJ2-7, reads DTGVSQNPRHKITKRGQNVTFRCDPISEHNRLYWYRQTLGQGPEFLTYFQNEAQLEKSRLLSDRFSAERPKGSFSTLEIQRTEQGDSAMYLCASSLTYGVYEQYFGPGTRLTVT.

The DNA of the CDR3 is TGTGCCAGCAGCTCTGCCTACGAGCAGTACTTC. Protein sequence: CASSSAYEQYF. V is TRBV5-4 and J is TRBJ2-7, with D uncertain. Germline values: CDR1 SGHNT, CDR2 YYREEE (reference sequence). The CDR3 extends over 11 amino acids. V dropped 3 bases and J dropped 2 bases, with 3 bases sitting between them.

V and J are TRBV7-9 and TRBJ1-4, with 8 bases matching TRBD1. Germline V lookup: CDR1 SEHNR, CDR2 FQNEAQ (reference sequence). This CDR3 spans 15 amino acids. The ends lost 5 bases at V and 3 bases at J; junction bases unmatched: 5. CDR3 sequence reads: CASSSGQGANEKLFF. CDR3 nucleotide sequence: TGTGCCAGCAGCAGCGGACAGGGTGCTAATGAAAAACTGTTTTTT.

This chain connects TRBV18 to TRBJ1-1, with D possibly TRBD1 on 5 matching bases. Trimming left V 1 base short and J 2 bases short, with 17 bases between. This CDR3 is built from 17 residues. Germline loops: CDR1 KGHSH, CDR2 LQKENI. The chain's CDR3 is CASSPRRPSGSNTEAFF. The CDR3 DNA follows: TGTGCCAGCTCACCACGTAGGCCTTCAGGGTCCAACACTGAAGCTTTCTTT.

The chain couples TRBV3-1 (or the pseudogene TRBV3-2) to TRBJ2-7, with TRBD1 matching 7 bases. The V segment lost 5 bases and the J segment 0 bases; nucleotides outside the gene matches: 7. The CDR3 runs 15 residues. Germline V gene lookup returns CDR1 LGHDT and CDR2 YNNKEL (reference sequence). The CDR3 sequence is CASSRDSVNSYEQYF. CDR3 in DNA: TGTGCCAGCAGCAGGGACAGTGTAAACTCCTACGAGCAGTACTTC.

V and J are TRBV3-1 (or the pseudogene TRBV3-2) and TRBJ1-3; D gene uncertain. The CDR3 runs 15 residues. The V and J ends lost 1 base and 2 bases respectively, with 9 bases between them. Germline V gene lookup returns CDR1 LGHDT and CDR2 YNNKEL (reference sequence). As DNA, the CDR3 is TGTGCCAGCAGCCAAGTTCACGGGGCTGGAAACACCATATATTTT. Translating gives CASSQVHGAGNTIYF.

The CDR3 loop is CAWSPGTESEAFF. The DNA for the CDR3 is TGTGCCTGGAGCCCCGGGACTGAAAGTGAAGCTTTCTTT. The rearrangement links TRBV30 to TRBJ1-1; D is perhaps TRBD1 (5 bases). Germline lookup yields CDR1 GTSNPN and CDR2 SVGIG (reference sequence). The V end was cut by 3 bases, the J end by 7 bases, with 15 bases between. This CDR3 has 13 amino acids. The full variable domain, rest sourced from reference TRBV30 and TRBJ1-1, is SQTIHQWPATLVQPVGSPLSLECTVEGTSNPNLYWYRQAAGRGLQLLFYSVGIGQISSEVPQNLSASRPQDRQFILSSKKLLLSDSGFYLCAWSPGTESEAFFGQGTRLTVV.

The CDR3 bases are TGTGCCAGCAGTTACTCGGAGTATCAGCCCCAGCATTTT. Protein sequence: CASSYSEYQPQHF. The chain combines TRBV6-5 with TRBJ1-5; D call uncertain. The CDR3 is made up of 13 amino acids. Looked up from germline, CDR1 is MNHEY and CDR2 is SVGAGI. Trimming cost V 0 bases and J 5 bases, with 5 bases left between them.

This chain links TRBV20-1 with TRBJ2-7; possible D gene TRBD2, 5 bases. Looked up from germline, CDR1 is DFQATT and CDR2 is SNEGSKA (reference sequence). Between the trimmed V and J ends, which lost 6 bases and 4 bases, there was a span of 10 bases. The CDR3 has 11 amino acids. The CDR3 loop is CSAEGIYEQYF. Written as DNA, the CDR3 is TGCAGTGCCGAGGGTATATACGAGCAGTACTTC.

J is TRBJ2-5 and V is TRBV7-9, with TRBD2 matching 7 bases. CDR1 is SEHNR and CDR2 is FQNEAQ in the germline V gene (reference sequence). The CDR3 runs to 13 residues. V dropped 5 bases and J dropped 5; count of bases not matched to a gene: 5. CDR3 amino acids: CASSPTSLETQYF. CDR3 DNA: TGTGCCAGCAGCCCGACTAGCTTGGAGACCCAGTACTTC.

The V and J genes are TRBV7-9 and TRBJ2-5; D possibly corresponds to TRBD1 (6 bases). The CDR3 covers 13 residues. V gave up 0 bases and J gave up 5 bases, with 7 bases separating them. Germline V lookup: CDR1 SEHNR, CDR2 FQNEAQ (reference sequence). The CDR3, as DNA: TGTGCCAGCAGCTTAGCTGACAGGGAGACCCAGTACTTC. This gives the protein CASSLADRETQYF.

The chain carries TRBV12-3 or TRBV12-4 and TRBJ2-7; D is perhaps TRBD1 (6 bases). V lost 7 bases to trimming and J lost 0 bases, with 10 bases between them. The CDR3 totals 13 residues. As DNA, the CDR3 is TGTGCCAGCACCAGGGGTAGCTCCTACGAGCAGTACTTC. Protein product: CASTRGSSYEQYF.

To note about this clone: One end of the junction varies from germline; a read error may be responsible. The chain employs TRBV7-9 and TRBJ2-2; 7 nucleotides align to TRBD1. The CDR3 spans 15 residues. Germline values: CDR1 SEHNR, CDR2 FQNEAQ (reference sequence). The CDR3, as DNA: TGTGCCAGCAGCTCCGGGACAGAACCAACCGAGGAGCTGTTTTTT. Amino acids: CASSSGTEPTEELFF.

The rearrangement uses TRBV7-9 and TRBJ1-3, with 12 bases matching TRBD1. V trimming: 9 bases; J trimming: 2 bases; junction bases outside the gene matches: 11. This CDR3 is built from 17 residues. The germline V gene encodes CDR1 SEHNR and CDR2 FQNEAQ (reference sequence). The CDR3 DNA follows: TGTGCCAGTGGGCGGGACAGGGGGCAACAGACTGGAAACACCATATATTTT. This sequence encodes CASGRDRGQQTGNTIYF.

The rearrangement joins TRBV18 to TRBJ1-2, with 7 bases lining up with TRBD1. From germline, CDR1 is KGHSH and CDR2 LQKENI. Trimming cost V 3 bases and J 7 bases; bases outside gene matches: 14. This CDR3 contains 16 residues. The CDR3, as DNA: TGTGCCAGCTCACCTCAACCAGGACAGGCGTCGGGTGGCTACACCTTC. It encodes CASSPQPGQASGGYTF. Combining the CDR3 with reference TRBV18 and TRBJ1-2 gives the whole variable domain NAGVMQNPRHLVRRRGQEARLRCSPMKGHSHVYWYRQLPEEGLKFMVYLQKENIIDESGMPKERFSAEFPKEGPSILRIQQVVRGDSAAYFCASSPQPGQASGGYTFGSGTRLTVV.

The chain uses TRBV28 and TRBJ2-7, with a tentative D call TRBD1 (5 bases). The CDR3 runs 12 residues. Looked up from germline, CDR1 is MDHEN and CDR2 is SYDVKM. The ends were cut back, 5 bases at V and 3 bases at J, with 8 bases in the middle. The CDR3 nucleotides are TGTGCCAGCAGTACGACAGACTACGAGCAGTACTTC. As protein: CASSTTDYEQYF.

The CDR3 loop is CSASPGRGHQPQHF. For the CDR3, the DNA is TGCAGTGCAAGTCCGGGCAGGGGGCACCAGCCCCAGCATTTT. This rearrangement joins TRBV20-1 to TRBJ1-5; TRBD1 matches at 8 bases. Germline-derived CDR1 and CDR2 are DFQATT and SNEGSKA (reference sequence). The trim removed 6 bases at V and 7 bases at J, leaving 11 bases unmatched. CDR3 length: 14 amino acids.

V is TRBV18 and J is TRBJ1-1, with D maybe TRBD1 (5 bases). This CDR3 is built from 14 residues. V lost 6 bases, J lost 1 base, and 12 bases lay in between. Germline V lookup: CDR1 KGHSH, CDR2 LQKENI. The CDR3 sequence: CASSAGRTNTEAFF. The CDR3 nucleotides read TGTGCCAGCTCCGCGGGACGGACGAACACTGAAGCTTTCTTT. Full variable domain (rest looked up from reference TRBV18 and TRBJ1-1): NAGVMQNPRHLVRRRGQEARLRCSPMKGHSHVYWYRQLPEEGLKFMVYLQKENIIDESGMPKERFSAEFPKEGPSILRIQQVVRGDSAAYFCASSAGRTNTEAFFGQGTRLTVV.

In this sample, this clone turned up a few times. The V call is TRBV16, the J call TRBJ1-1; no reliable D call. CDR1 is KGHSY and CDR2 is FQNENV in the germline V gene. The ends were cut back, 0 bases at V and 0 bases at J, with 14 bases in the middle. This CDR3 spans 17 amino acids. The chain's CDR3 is CASSQSILSTVNTEAFF. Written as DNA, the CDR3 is TGTGCCAGCAGCCAATCGATACTCTCCACAGTGAACACTGAAGCTTTCTTT.